The 9 T cell receptor beta chains listed next were all sequenced from one sample in a study of cytomegalovirus exposure and HLA in healthy donors. The PCR employed 60 Vbeta primers together with 13 Jbeta primers. Method: immunoSEQ multiplex PCR; TCRdb's copy keeps in-frame clones and lacks some. Seen here are some 98,000 clones, more than 70% observed once, and the top ten hold less than 8.5%. The sequenced sample was PBMCs. All receptors derive from a female donor in good health and CMV-seronegative.

The CDR3, as DNA: TGTGCCAGCAGCCGCGGGACGAACCAAGAGACCCAGTACTTC. Translation gives CASSRGTNQETQYF. The chain joins TRBV14 to TRBJ2-5; D is possibly TRBD2 (6 bases). The CDR3 contains 14 residues. The germline V and J ends were trimmed by 4 bases and 0 bases, with 9 bases remaining between them. Germline-derived CDR1 and CDR2 are SGHDN and FVKESK.

The chain combines TRBV5-4 with TRBJ2-5, with 7 positions matching TRBD2. V trimming: 4 bases; J trimming: 0 bases; junction bases outside the gene matches: 12. CDR3 size: 17 residues. Germline V gene sequence: CDR1 SGHNT, CDR2 YYREEE (reference sequence). The CDR3 sequence is CASSPRGMSPHQETQYF. As DNA, the CDR3 is TGTGCCAGCAGCCCGCGGGGGATGTCGCCCCACCAAGAGACCCAGTACTTC. Variable domain in full (rest from reference TRBV5-4 and TRBJ2-5): ETGVTQSPTHLIKTRGQQVTLRCSSQSGHNTVSWYQQALGQGPQFIFQYYREEENGRGNFPPRFSGLQFPNYSSELNVNALELDDSALYLCASSPRGMSPHQETQYFGPGTRLLVL.

This chain's CDR3 is CASSEFRDRGTEAFF. CDR3 coding DNA: TGTGCCAGCAGTGAATTTCGGGACAGGGGCACTGAAGCTTTCTTT. The chain is built from TRBV25-1 and TRBJ1-1; 10 bases align to TRBD1. The CDR3 totals 15 residues. Looked up from germline, CDR1 is MGHDK and CDR2 is SYGVNS. V trimming: 1 base; J trimming: 4 bases; junction bases outside the gene matches: 3. The whole variable domain, filled in from reference TRBV25-1 and TRBJ1-1, reads EADIYQTPRYLVIGTGKKITLECSQTMGHDKMYWYQQDPGMELHLIHYSYGVNSTEKGDLSSESTVSRIRTEHFPLTLESARPSHTSQYLCASSEFRDRGTEAFFGQGTRLTVV.

The chain joins TRBV6-5 to TRBJ1-2, with D hard to call. Germline V gene sequence: CDR1 MNHEY, CDR2 SVGAGI. V was pared by 6 bases and J by 13 bases, with 18 bases between. The CDR3 totals 12 residues. CDR3 region: CASRPPSGLCTF. CDR3 bases: TGTGCCAGCAGGCCCCCCAGCGGGTTGTGCACCTTC.

V gene TRBV7-9 combines with J gene TRBJ1-2; D uncertain. The CDR3 extends over 13 amino acids. The V gene's germline CDR1 is SEHNR and CDR2 FQNEAQ (reference sequence). Deletions cut 1 base from V and 4 bases from J, with 7 bases between. CDR3 protein: CASSLGESYGYTF. In DNA, the CDR3 is TGTGCCAGCAGCTTAGGAGAGTCCTATGGCTACACCTTC.

This chain uses TRBV11-1 with TRBJ1-2, with 9 nucleotides matching TRBD1. In germline, CDR1 is SGHAT, CDR2 FQDESV (reference sequence). This CDR3 has 13 amino acids. Losses at the gene ends were 6 bases for V and 5 bases for J; bases not matched to a gene: 4. The CDR3 sequence is CASSPGTGYGYTF. The CDR3, as DNA: TGTGCCAGCAGTCCCGGGACAGGGTATGGCTACACCTTC.

The genes are TRBV6-5 and TRBJ1-1; 8 nucleotides agree with TRBD1. Germline CDR1 is MNHEY and CDR2 is SVGAGI. The CDR3 loop spans 15 amino acids. With 5 bases clipped from V and 3 bases from J, the junction kept 8 bases outside the gene matches. DNA of the CDR3: TGTGCCAGCAGTACCGGGACAGGCCCGCACACTGAAGCTTTCTTT. Translation: CASSTGTGPHTEAFF.

The rearrangement uses TRBV6-5 and TRBJ2-1; TRBD2 might be the D (6 bases). The germline V gene has CDR1 MNHEY and CDR2 SVGAGI. This CDR3 comprises 15 residues. The V end was cut by 2 bases, the J end by 6 bases, with 14 bases between. CDR3 amino acids: CASSYRGLRINEQFF. The CDR3 nucleotides are TGTGCCAGCAGTTACAGGGGACTTCGGATCAATGAGCAGTTCTTC.

CDR3 in amino acids: CATSMGQRYTEAFF. The CDR3 DNA sequence: TGTGCCACCAGCATGGGACAGCGATACACTGAAGCTTTCTTT. The rearrangement uses TRBV15 and TRBJ1-1, with TRBD1 matching over 7 bases. J lost 3 bases, V lost 4 bases, and 5 bases had no gene match. The germline V gene has CDR1 LNHNV and CDR2 YYDKDF (reference sequence). The length of the CDR3 is 14 residues.